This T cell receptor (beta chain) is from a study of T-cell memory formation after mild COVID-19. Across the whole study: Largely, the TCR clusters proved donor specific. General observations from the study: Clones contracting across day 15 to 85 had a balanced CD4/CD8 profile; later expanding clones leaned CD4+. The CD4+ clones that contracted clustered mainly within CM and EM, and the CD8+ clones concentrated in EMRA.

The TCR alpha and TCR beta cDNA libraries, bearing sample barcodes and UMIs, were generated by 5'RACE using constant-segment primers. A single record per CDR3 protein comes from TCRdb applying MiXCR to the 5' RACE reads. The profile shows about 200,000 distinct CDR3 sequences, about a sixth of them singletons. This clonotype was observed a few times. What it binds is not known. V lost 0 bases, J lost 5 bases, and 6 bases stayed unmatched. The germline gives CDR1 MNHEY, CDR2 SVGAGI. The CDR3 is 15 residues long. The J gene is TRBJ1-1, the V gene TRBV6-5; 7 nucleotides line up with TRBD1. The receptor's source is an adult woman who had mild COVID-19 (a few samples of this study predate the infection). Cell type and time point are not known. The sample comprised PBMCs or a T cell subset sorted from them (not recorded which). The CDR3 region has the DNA TGTGCCAGCAGTTACTCGACTACAGGGGTGACTGAAGCTTTCTTT. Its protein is CASSYSTTGVTEAFF.